This T cell receptor (beta chain) was identified in a study of blood T cell repertoires in COVID-19. Study-level information: T cells, B-cell-depleted T cells, or PBMCs provided the cDNA or gDNA that served as material.

The CDR3 is 16 amino acids. The germline V gene has CDR1 LGHNA and CDR2 YSLEER. The trim removed 3 bases at V and 4 bases at J, leaving 5 bases unmatched. Participants reported their clinical history, and cohort assignment relied on those reports. Repertoires were generated with immunoSEQ multiplex PCR, while TCRdb's copy carries only in-frame clones and drops some. Among 95,000 to 150,000 clones listed, 65% to 85% were seen once. The TCR was taken from a woman aged 25 to 45 who had recovered from COVID-19. Sequenced material: PBMCs or T cells enriched from blood (not recorded which). This chain joins TRBV4-3 and TRBJ2-1; 11 bases are shared with TRBD2. CDR3 bases: TGCGCCAGCAGCCAGGGACTAGCGGAACTTTACAATGAGCAGTTCTTC. Its translation: CASSQGLAELYNEQFF.